This passage covers 30 T cell receptor beta chains from one sample sequenced in a study of response to subunit inactivated influenza vaccine. Using its own MiXCR run on the RT-PCR reads, TCRdb lists one record per CDR3 protein. This sample has roughly 760,000 distinct CDR3 sequences; roughly 20% occur once, and the top ten carry about 10%. The specimen was PBMCs from blood, collected more than 4 days after vaccination. The receptors come from a man aged 50-60 years who received an inactivated influenza vaccine.

The chain has TRBV6-1 and TRBJ1-2; D may be TRBD1 (6 bases). V gave up 6 bases and J gave up 4 bases, with 15 bases separating them. Germline V CDR1 and CDR2: MNHNS, SASEGT. The CDR3 loop spans 14 amino acids. The CDR3 is CASRSGGGIYGYTF. In nucleotides, the CDR3 is TGTGCCAGCAGATCGGGGGGCGGCATCTATGGCTACACCTTC.

J is TRBJ2-1 and V is TRBV24-1; possible D gene TRBD1, 5 bases. The CDR3 spans 16 residues. Trimming removed 4 bases at V and 2 bases at J, with 14 bases between. Germline CDR1 is KGHDR and CDR2 is SFDVKD. CDR3 coding DNA: TGTGCCACCAGTGACCCGCGAGCAGGGACCTACAATGAGCAGTTCTTC. This translates into CATSDPRAGTYNEQFF.

This clonotype was observed a handful of times. The chain recombines TRBV20-1 with TRBJ2-2; 8 bases fit TRBD2. This CDR3 has 17 amino acids. The germline V gene encodes CDR1 DFQATT and CDR2 SNEGSKA (reference sequence). V lost 0 bases to trimming and J lost 5 bases; unmatched junction nucleotides: 11. The CDR3 DNA reads TGCAGTGCTAGAGATCATGGTAGCGGGACTAGTACCGGGGAGCTGTTTTTT. Its protein is CSARDHGSGTSTGELFF.

This clonotype occurred a few times. V and J are TRBV5-1 and TRBJ2-1, with a possible D match to TRBD2 (6 bases). CDR1 SGHRS and CDR2 YFSETQ come from the germline V gene. The CDR3 covers 17 residues. Trimming pared 3 bases from V and 8 bases from J, leaving 24 bases between. The CDR3 DNA follows: TGCGCCAGCAGCTCCAATGCCGCGGGAAGGTTTAACCATGAGCAGTTCTTC. Its protein product is CASSSNAAGRFNHEQFF. The full variable domain, its missing parts supplied by reference TRBV5-1 and TRBJ2-1, is KAGVTQTPRYLIKTRGQQVTLSCSPISGHRSVSWYQQTPGQGLQFLFEYFSETQRNKGNFPGRFSGRQFSNSRSEMNVSTLELGDSALYLCASSSNAAGRFNHEQFFGPGTRLTVL.

This clonotype appeared a few times. The chain links TRBV6-5 to TRBJ1-5; D remains ambiguous. V was trimmed by 2 bases and J by 8 bases, leaving 13 bases between them. The CDR3 is 14 amino acids. The germline V gene encodes CDR1 MNHEY and CDR2 SVGAGI. The CDR3 DNA reads as TGTGCCAGCAGTTACGCCTTAGGTGCGGAGCCCCAGCATTTT. This gives the protein CASSYALGAEPQHF.

V gene TRBV20-1 combines with J gene TRBJ2-6; D possibly corresponds to TRBD2 (5 bases). Germline lookup yields CDR1 DFQATT and CDR2 SNEGSKA (reference sequence). This CDR3 is built from 14 residues. Trimming stripped 4 bases from V and 0 bases from J, with 7 bases between. The CDR3 nucleotides read TGCAGTGCTACGGACTTCTCTGGGGCCAACGTCCTGACTTTC. Protein: CSATDFSGANVLTF.

The chain is built from TRBV11-3 and TRBJ2-1, with 7 bases that match TRBD1. The V and J ends lost 5 bases and 5 bases, in that order; junction bases with no gene match: 9. Per germline, CDR1 SGHNT and CDR2 YENEEA. The CDR3 totals 15 residues. For the CDR3, the DNA is TGTGCCAGCAGCCCGTCTCCGGGACAGAACAATGAGCAGTTCTTC. Its translation is CASSPSPGQNNEQFF.

This clonotype was seen a few times. The chain links TRBV20-1 to TRBJ2-3; 7 bases fit TRBD1. V trimming: 4 bases; J trimming: 1 base; junction bases outside the gene matches: 8. The CDR3 has 15 amino acids. Germline V lookup: CDR1 DFQATT, CDR2 SNEGSKA (reference sequence). In nucleotides, the CDR3 is TGCAGTGCTACCACCGGGACAGCGCGCACAGATACGCAGTATTTT. Its protein is CSATTGTARTDTQYF.

The chain employs TRBV7-9 and TRBJ2-5; D is ambiguous. CDR1 SEHNR and CDR2 FQNEAQ come from the germline V gene (reference sequence). The germline V and J ends were trimmed by 1 base and 4 bases, with 10 bases remaining between them. This CDR3 is 14 amino acids long. CDR3 DNA sequence: TGTGCCAGCAGCTTAGAGGTAACGGGAGAGACCCAGTACTTC. It codes for CASSLEVTGETQYF.

The chain combines TRBV29-1 with TRBJ1-1, with TRBD1 matching over 7 bases. The V gene's germline CDR1 is SQVTM and CDR2 ANQGSEA. V was clipped by 6 bases and J by 7 bases; unmatched bases: 5. The CDR3 has 11 residues. The CDR3 is CSVGAGGEAFF. CDR3 bases: TGCAGCGTAGGGGCAGGGGGTGAAGCTTTCTTT.

The V call is TRBV6-2 or TRBV6-3, the J call TRBJ1-5; 8 nucleotides line up with TRBD1. J was trimmed by 1 base and V by 6 bases; bases with no gene match: 5. CDR1 MNHEY and CDR2 SVGEGT come from the germline V gene. The CDR3 totals 15 residues. CDR3 sequence (DNA): TGTGCCAGCAGCGACAGGGGAGTGAGCAATCAGCCCCAGCATTTT. Residues: CASSDRGVSNQPQHF.

V gene TRBV19 combines with J gene TRBJ2-2; D not resolved. This CDR3 contains 14 residues. Per the germline V gene, CDR1 is LNHDA and CDR2 is SQIVND (reference sequence). The V end lost 6 bases, the J end lost 0 bases, and 8 bases lay between the germline ends. CDR3 protein: CASSSAANTGELFF. CDR3 coding DNA: TGTGCCAGTAGCAGTGCCGCGAACACCGGGGAGCTGTTTTTT.

J is TRBJ2-2 and V is TRBV5-1; 8 bases map to TRBD1. The CDR3 sequence is 16 residues long. The germline CDR1 and CDR2 sequences are SGHRS and YFSETQ. V was pared by 4 bases and J by 6 bases, with 11 bases of the junction left unmatched. The CDR3 nucleotides are TGCGCCAGCAGCCACGCCGGGACAGGTCATTCCGGGGAGCTGTTTTTT. It yields the protein CASSHAGTGHSGELFF.

The rearrangement joins TRBV12-3 or TRBV12-4 to TRBJ2-2, with D maybe TRBD2 (5 bases). Trimming removed 6 bases from V and 3 bases from J, with 8 bases in between. The length of the CDR3 is 13 residues. This CDR3 reads CASSAADTGELFF. CDR3 nucleotides: TGTGCCAGCAGCGCAGCGGACACCGGGGAGCTGTTTTTT.

This clonotype was recorded a few times. The rearrangement links TRBV7-2 to TRBJ2-7; TRBD2 aligns across 7 bases. The length of the CDR3 is 13 residues. In germline, CDR1 is SGHTA, CDR2 FQGNSA. The J segment lost 3 bases and the V segment lost 7 bases, leaving 6 bases of the junction unmatched. CDR3 DNA: TGTGCCAGCACCATTCGCGGGGGCTACGAGCAGTACTTC. It encodes CASTIRGGYEQYF.

Here the CDR3 DNA reads TGCAGCGTTGTCGACGGCAGTACGGAGCTGTTTTTT. Its protein is CSVVDGSTELFF. The rearrangement links TRBV29-1 to TRBJ2-2; D unresolved. The CDR3 is 12 amino acids. Germline V gene sequence: CDR1 SQVTM, CDR2 ANQGSEA. Trimming shortened V by 4 bases and J by 10 bases, and 13 bases separated the two germline ends.

This clonotype has more than one count but fewer than ten. The V gene is TRBV5-1, the J gene TRBJ1-4; D gene unclear. Germline CDR1 reads SGHRS; CDR2 reads YFSETQ. The CDR3 consists of 14 residues. The V and J ends lost 0 bases and 14 bases respectively, with 17 bases between them. The CDR3 reads CASSLAGGRVPLFF. The CDR3, as DNA: TGCGCCAGCAGCTTGGCGGGCGGAAGAGTCCCGCTGTTTTTT.

The chain combines TRBV6-5 with TRBJ2-7; the match to TRBD2 covers 9 bases. There are 15 residues in the CDR3. Germline-derived CDR1 and CDR2 are MNHEY and SVGAGI. Germline trimming cut 4 bases from V and 2 bases from J; bases unmatched to any gene: 6. CDR3 coding DNA: TGTGCCAGCAGTTTACGCGGGGGGGCCCCCTACGAGCAGTACTTC. Protein product: CASSLRGGAPYEQYF.

The chain recombines TRBV6-6 with TRBJ2-7; D not resolved. This CDR3 contains 12 residues. The germline V and J ends were trimmed by 6 bases and 4 bases, with 10 bases remaining between them. The germline gives CDR1 MNHNY, CDR2 SVGAGI (reference sequence). CDR3 nucleotides: TGTGCCAGCAGCCCCCGTTGGTACGAGCAGTACTTC. It specifies CASSPRWYEQYF.

This clonotype has a handful of counts. This chain joins TRBV7-8 and TRBJ2-1; 9 bases agree with TRBD2. Looked up from germline, CDR1 is SGHVS and CDR2 is FQNEAQ. The CDR3 spans 14 residues. Germline trimming cut 4 bases from V and 9 bases from J; bases unmatched to any gene: 7. CDR3 bases: TGTGCCAGCAGCTACCGCCGGCGGGAGGGTGAGCAGTTCTTC. Amino acid sequence: CASSYRRREGEQFF.

The sample holds one count of this clonotype. CDR3 sequence reads: CASSLSATVAGETQYF. DNA for the CDR3: TGTGCCAGCAGCTTGTCCGCAACGGTGGCAGGGGAGACCCAGTACTTC. V usage is TRBV5-5 and J usage is TRBJ2-5; a possible D gene is TRBD1 (5 bases). Germline values: CDR1 SGHKS, CDR2 YYEKEE (reference sequence). Trimming pared 1 base from V and 5 bases from J, leaving 18 bases between. CDR3 length equals 16 residues.

The chain joins TRBV11-2 to TRBJ2-7; a weak D match, TRBD1 (5 bases). Germline-derived CDR1 and CDR2 are SGHAT and FQNNGV. The CDR3 runs to 13 residues. Trimming removed 0 bases at V and 7 bases at J, with 10 bases between. In DNA, the CDR3 is TGTGCCAGCAGCTTAGATCCCAGGGAAGAGCAGTACTTC. Its protein is CASSLDPREEQYF.

This chain joins TRBV28 and TRBJ2-1, with 10 bases fitting TRBD1. The V gene's germline CDR1 is MDHEN and CDR2 SYDVKM. Trimming cost V 1 base and J 7 bases; bases outside gene matches: 10. The CDR3 extends over 17 amino acids. The CDR3 region is CASSLSGAGQGTNEQFF. The CDR3 DNA reads as TGTGCCAGCAGTTTATCCGGAGCGGGACAGGGGACGAATGAGCAGTTCTTC.

V is TRBV24-1 and J is TRBJ2-1; 7 positions match TRBD2. The J segment lost 10 bases and the V segment lost 1 base, leaving 0 bases of the junction unmatched. CDR3 length: 12 residues. Germline-derived CDR1 and CDR2 are KGHDR and SFDVKD. This CDR3 reads CATSDFGGEQFF. The CDR3 DNA reads TGTGCCACCAGTGATTTCGGGGGGGAGCAGTTCTTC.

The chain links TRBV29-1 to TRBJ2-7, with 7 bases identical to TRBD1. Looked up from germline, CDR1 is SQVTM and CDR2 is ANQGSEA. This CDR3 is 14 amino acids long. The V and J ends lost 1 base and 3 bases, in that order; junction bases with no gene match: 6. The CDR3 region is CSVEVPGTDYEQYF. Written as DNA, the CDR3 is TGCAGCGTTGAAGTCCCGGGGACAGACTACGAGCAGTACTTC.

The chain combines TRBV5-6 with TRBJ2-5, with D perhaps given as TRBD1 or TRBD2 (5 bases each). Looked up from germline, CDR1 is SGHDT and CDR2 is YYEEEE. V gave up 0 bases and J gave up 5 bases, with 14 bases separating them. The CDR3 runs to 15 residues. CDR3 nucleotides: TGTGCCAGCAGCTTGGGATTTGGGGGACGGGAGACCCAGTACTTC. Translated, it gives CASSLGFGGRETQYF.

This clonotype has just a few counts. The rearrangement links TRBV15 to TRBJ2-4; D gene unclear. Germline V gene data show CDR1 as LNHNV and CDR2 as YYDKDF (reference sequence). Trimming removed 0 bases from V and 8 bases from J, with 5 bases in between. The CDR3 sequence is 12 residues long. CDR3 DNA sequence: TGTGCCACCAGCAGAGATCTAGACATTCAGTACTTC. It codes for CATSRDLDIQYF.

This rearrangement joins TRBV12-3 or TRBV12-4 to TRBJ2-3, with D perhaps assigned TRBD1 or TRBD2 (5 bases each). The CDR3 has 15 residues. Trimming cost V 3 bases and J 5 bases, with 15 bases left between them. CDR3 nucleotide sequence: TGTGCCAGCAGTTTTTGGTTGGGGGATGGAGATACGCAGTATTTT. It specifies CASSFWLGDGDTQYF.

This clonotype was observed many times. The V call is TRBV12-3 or TRBV12-4, the J call TRBJ2-4; possibly TRBD2 for D (6 bases). The germline V and J ends were trimmed by 2 bases and 6 bases, with 14 bases remaining between them. This CDR3 has 15 residues. CDR3: CASSLTIGSGNIQYF. CDR3 coding DNA: TGTGCCAGCAGTTTAACAATCGGGAGTGGAAACATTCAGTACTTC.

This clonotype was seen a handful of times. CDR3 loop: CATSRALVVETQYF. CDR3 DNA: TGTGCCACCAGCAGAGCACTAGTGGTGGAGACCCAGTACTTC. J is TRBJ2-5 and V is TRBV15; D is perhaps TRBD2 (5 bases). Germline V gene lookup returns CDR1 LNHNV and CDR2 YYDKDF (reference sequence). This CDR3 comprises 14 residues. The V end lost 1 base, the J end lost 5 bases, and 11 bases lay between the germline ends.